The 29 T cell receptor beta chains in this list originate from one sample, sequenced in a study of T-cell reconstitution after alpha-beta-depleted transplantation in children. Unique molecular identifiers featured in how the TCRbeta library was prepared. TCRdb re-called the PCR reads through MiXCR, storing one row per CDR3 protein. Of hundreds of thousands of distinct CDR3 sequences in the sample, around 15% were seen once. Sequencing was performed on PBMCs, mostly from graft donor cells, taken 360 days after TCRalphabeta/CD19-depleted stem cell transplant. The receptors were gathered from a boy under two years old who had a stem cell transplant for Wiskott-Aldrich syndrome, so the T cells may come from the graft donor.

The chain employs TRBV6-1 and TRBJ2-4, with a possible D match to TRBD2 (6 bases). Trimming took 6 bases from V and 7 from J, leaving 22 bases between them. This CDR3 has 16 residues. Per the germline V gene, CDR1 is MNHNS and CDR2 is SASEGT. The CDR3 reads CASRTGPPDRGNIQYF. Written as DNA, the CDR3 is TGTGCCAGCAGGACCGGGCCTCCCGACCGGGGGAACATTCAGTACTTC.

About this clonotype itself: A much larger clonotype is one base distant, so this may be a read error. The chain has TRBV7-2 and TRBJ2-2, with no clear D. The CDR3 loop spans 13 amino acids. Germline V gene lookup returns CDR1 SGHTA and CDR2 FQGNSA. The CDR3 spells CAGSPPVIGELFF. The CDR3 coding sequence is TGTGCCGGCAGCCCCCCGGTCATCGGGGAGCTGTTTTTT.

This clonotype was detected only a few times. The chain combines TRBV12-3 or TRBV12-4 with TRBJ2-5, with D perhaps TRBD2 (7 bases). The CDR3 runs 16 residues. Between the trimmed V and J ends, which lost 3 bases and 2 bases, there was a span of 16 bases. CDR3 protein: CASSFPTGGLQETQYF. As DNA, the CDR3 is TGTGCCAGCAGTTTTCCAACGGGGGGCTTACAAGAGACCCAGTACTTC.

This clonotype appeared many times. The chain links TRBV4-3 to TRBJ2-3; D is uncertain. Germline V gene sequence: CDR1 LGHNA, CDR2 YSLEER. With 4 bases removed from V and 1 base from J, the gap between germline ends came to 9 bases. The CDR3 runs to 14 residues. The CDR3 nucleotides read TGCGCCAGCAGCCCCGGACGGGGCACAGATACGCAGTATTTT. Translation: CASSPGRGTDTQYF.

In its sample, this clonotype was seen a few times. The chain uses TRBV5-6 and TRBJ1-1; D gene ambiguous. CDR1 SGHDT and CDR2 YYEEEE come from the germline V gene. Deletions cut 0 bases from V and 5 bases from J, with 14 bases between. The CDR3 runs 15 residues. The CDR3 DNA follows: TGTGCCAGCAGCTTGGTCCCGGGAGGTGATACTGAAGCTTTCTTT. It translates to CASSLVPGGDTEAFF.

This clonotype was counted many times. This chain uses TRBV7-9 with TRBJ2-1; D is unclear. Germline V lookup: CDR1 SEHNR, CDR2 FQNEAQ (reference sequence). The CDR3 totals 14 residues. V gave up 4 bases and J gave up 0 bases, with 7 bases separating them. The CDR3 is CASSSKVSYNEQFF. The CDR3, as DNA: TGTGCCAGCAGCTCAAAAGTCTCCTACAATGAGCAGTTCTTC.

The chain uses TRBV5-5 and TRBJ2-7; 7 bases are a match to TRBD1. Germline V CDR1 and CDR2: SGHKS, YYEKEE (reference sequence). The CDR3 is 13 amino acids. J lost 4 bases, V lost 3 bases, and 4 bases had no gene match. Here the CDR3 DNA reads TGTGCCAGCAGCTCGGGACAGCCTTACGAGCAGTACTTC. Residues: CASSSGQPYEQYF.

This clonotype was counted a few times. The chain has TRBV6-5 and TRBJ2-7; maybe TRBD1 (6 bases). Deletions cut 2 bases from V and 3 bases from J, with 26 bases between. CDR1 MNHEY and CDR2 SVGAGI come from the germline V gene. The CDR3 length is 19 residues. The CDR3 is CASSYHPSPPGEPYYEQYF. Here the CDR3 DNA reads TGTGCCAGCAGTTACCACCCAAGCCCTCCAGGGGAGCCGTACTACGAGCAGTACTTC.

This rearrangement joins TRBV10-3 to TRBJ1-1; perhaps TRBD1 as D (5 bases). The V gene lost 0 bases and the J gene lost 1 base, with 12 bases spanning the gap. The CDR3 sequence is 16 residues long. The germline V gene has CDR1 ENHRY and CDR2 SYGVKD. CDR3 amino acids: CAISESRVVPNTEAFF. The CDR3 region has the DNA TGTGCCATCAGTGAGTCCAGGGTAGTCCCGAACACTGAAGCTTTCTTT.

DNA of the CDR3: TGCGCCAGCAGCTCCGGGACAGGGGCCTCCTATAATTCACCCCTCCACTTT. The encoded protein is CASSSGTGASYNSPLHF. This rearrangement joins TRBV5-1 to TRBJ1-6; TRBD1 matches 10 bases. V was pared by 3 bases and J by 0 bases, with 3 bases of the junction left unmatched. The CDR3 sequence is 17 residues long. The germline V gene has CDR1 SGHRS and CDR2 YFSETQ.

This rearrangement joins TRBV24-1 to TRBJ2-1, with 7 nucleotides matching TRBD1. The J segment lost 7 bases and the V segment lost 8 bases, leaving 4 bases of the junction unmatched. Germline assignment: CDR1 KGHDR and CDR2 SFDVKD. There are 12 residues in the CDR3. CDR3 region: CATTGQVNEQFF. The CDR3 nucleotides read TGTGCCACCACAGGACAGGTAAATGAGCAGTTCTTC.

The V and J genes are TRBV6-1 and TRBJ2-5; D is perhaps TRBD2 (6 bases). The CDR3 is 11 residues long. Germline V gives CDR1 MNHNS, CDR2 SASEGT. CDR3 nucleotide sequence: TGTGCTCTGGAGGGTATTCAGACCCAGTACTTC. Encoded protein: CALEGIQTQYF.

This clonotype has a handful of counts. The rearrangement uses TRBV11-2 and TRBJ2-7; D is undetermined. Trimming removed 8 bases at V and 6 bases at J, with 20 bases between. Germline assignment: CDR1 SGHAT and CDR2 FQNNGV. The CDR3 runs to 14 residues. In nucleotides, the CDR3 is TGTGCCAGCGAGCTTATAAAAAGGTGGGGCGAGCAGTACTTC. Translating gives CASELIKRWGEQYF.

Only a few counts were recorded for this clonotype. The chain employs TRBV7-9 and TRBJ2-1, with unresolved D. The CDR3 has 17 residues. Germline CDR1 and CDR2: SEHNR and FQNEAQ (reference sequence). V was trimmed by 3 bases and J by 4 bases, leaving 19 bases between them. The CDR3 loop is CASSLVRKEPGYNEQFF. CDR3 DNA sequence: TGTGCCAGCAGCTTGGTGCGCAAGGAGCCCGGGTACAATGAGCAGTTCTTC.

This clonotype was observed a handful of times. This chain uses TRBV7-2 with TRBJ2-5, with a possible D match to TRBD2 (6 bases). This CDR3 comprises 15 residues. V was trimmed by 3 bases and J by 2 bases, leaving 13 bases between them. Germline V gene sequence: CDR1 SGHTA, CDR2 FQGNSA. CDR3 coding DNA: TGTGCCAGCAGCTTTGGGCGGGGAAGGCAAGAGACCCAGTACTTC. It is translated as CASSFGRGRQETQYF. Full variable domain (remainder filled in from reference TRBV7-2 and TRBJ2-5): GAGVSQSPSNKVTEKGKDVELRCDPISGHTALYWYRQSLGQGLEFLIYFQGNSAPDKSGLPSDRFSAERTGGSVSTLTIQRTQQEDSAVYLCASSFGRGRQETQYFGPGTRLLVL.

The chain employs TRBV7-9 and TRBJ2-3; TRBD1 matches at 7 bases. Germline lookup yields CDR1 SEHNR and CDR2 FQNEAQ (reference sequence). This CDR3 has 14 amino acids. The ends lost 4 bases at V and 2 bases at J; junction bases unmatched: 3. The CDR3 protein is CASSSTGTTDTQYF. The CDR3 DNA reads TGTGCCAGCAGCTCGACAGGGACCACAGATACGCAGTATTTT.

This clonotype appeared a few times. The rearrangement links TRBV24-1 to TRBJ2-7; tentatively, D is TRBD1 or TRBD2 (5 bases each). Germline V gene data show CDR1 as KGHDR and CDR2 as SFDVKD. V lost 5 bases, J lost 6 bases, and 13 bases lay in between. The CDR3 has 13 amino acids. CDR3 in DNA: TGTGCCACCAGTGGCCCTATGGGGACCGAGCAGTACTTC. Protein: CATSGPMGTEQYF.

V gene TRBV30 combines with J gene TRBJ1-1; D gene unclear. Germline V gives CDR1 GTSNPN, CDR2 SVGIG (reference sequence). Trimming left V 1 base short and J 8 bases short, with 5 bases between. This CDR3 has 10 amino acids. This CDR3 is CAWSGTEAFF. The CDR3 nucleotides are TGTGCCTGGAGTGGGACCGAAGCTTTCTTT.

The J gene is TRBJ2-7, the V gene TRBV12-3 or TRBV12-4; 7 nucleotides match TRBD1. V gave up 4 bases and J gave up 2 bases; unmatched junction bases: 5. The CDR3 sequence is 14 residues long. The CDR3 reads CASSSGTATYEQYF. CDR3 nucleotides: TGTGCCAGCAGTTCCGGGACAGCCACCTACGAGCAGTACTTC.

This clonotype was observed a handful of times. J is TRBJ1-1 and V is TRBV9; no definite D call. CDR3 length: 14 amino acids. Trimming took off 0 bases at V and 0 bases at J, with 6 bases between the two ends. In germline, CDR1 is SGDLS, CDR2 YYNGEE. CDR3 nucleotides: TGTGCCAGCAGCGTAGGGGGTATGAACACTGAAGCTTTCTTT. Translation: CASSVGGMNTEAFF.

The V gene is TRBV5-1, the J gene TRBJ2-6; 7 bases are shared with TRBD1. The germline V gene encodes CDR1 SGHRS and CDR2 YFSETQ. V gave up 9 bases and J gave up 1 base; unmatched junction bases: 10. This CDR3 region has 16 residues. CDR3 amino acids: CATSTGPRSGANVLTF. The CDR3 bases are TGCGCCACTTCGACAGGGCCACGATCTGGGGCCAACGTCCTGACTTTC.

The V call is TRBV7-9, the J call TRBJ2-3, with TRBD2 matching over 9 bases. Trimming took 5 bases from V and 11 from J; bases not matched to a gene: 17. This CDR3 region has 16 residues. Germline V CDR1 and CDR2: SEHNR, FQNEAQ (reference sequence). CDR3 sequence reads: CASSRTPEVAGVMQYF. In DNA, the CDR3 is TGTGCCAGCAGCCGGACCCCGGAAGTAGCGGGGGTGATGCAGTATTTT.

This clonotype turned up a few times. The gene calls are TRBV5-1 and TRBJ2-7; TRBD2 might be the D (6 bases). Germline-derived CDR1 and CDR2 are SGHRS and YFSETQ. Trimming stripped 2 bases from V and 5 bases from J, with 17 bases between. This CDR3 is 15 amino acids long. The CDR3, as DNA: TGCGCCAGCAGCTTAGGCAAACTAGCACCCGACGAGCAGTACTTC. Amino acids: CASSLGKLAPDEQYF.

This clonotype was found a few times. The rearrangement joins TRBV10-3 to TRBJ2-7; D may correspond to TRBD1 or TRBD2 (5 bases each). Trimming left V 10 bases short and J 4 bases short, with 17 bases between. The CDR3 loop spans 13 amino acids. In germline, CDR1 is ENHRY, CDR2 SYGVKD. DNA of the CDR3: TGTGCCACCGCCGGGACCGAAATTTACGAGCAGTACTTC. Protein product: CATAGTEIYEQYF.

V is TRBV12-3 or TRBV12-4 and J is TRBJ2-5, with TRBD2 identical over 13 bases. Losses at the gene ends were 6 bases for V and 5 bases for J; bases not matched to a gene: 12. This CDR3 is built from 17 residues. CDR3 in amino acids: CASRILRTSGSPETQYF. The CDR3 nucleotides read TGTGCCAGCAGGATACTTCGGACTAGCGGGAGTCCTGAGACCCAGTACTTC.

This clonotype was observed a few times. CDR3 DNA sequence: TGTGCCAGCAGCTTAAAGAGGCTGGGGACGAACTATGGCTACACCTTC. Translation gives CASSLKRLGTNYGYTF. The rearrangement links TRBV7-8 to TRBJ1-2, with D perhaps TRBD1 (5 bases). Germline-derived CDR1 and CDR2 are SGHVS and FQNEAQ. This CDR3 region has 16 residues. Trimming stripped 2 bases from V and 2 bases from J, with 15 bases between.

This clonotype has more than one count but fewer than ten. The chain employs TRBV6-2 or TRBV6-3 and TRBJ2-3; D remains unclear. V shed 4 bases and J shed 3 bases, with 11 bases lying between them. Per germline, CDR1 MNHEY and CDR2 SVGEGT. The CDR3 has 14 amino acids. In DNA form, the CDR3 reads TGTGCCAGCAGTTCGCGGAAACCGACAGATACGCAGTATTTT. Its translation: CASSSRKPTDTQYF.

This clonotype has more than one count but fewer than ten. The chain is built from TRBV21-1 and TRBJ2-1; the table's D call, TRBD1, was not checked against the DNA. TRBV21-1 is an annotated pseudogene. CDR3 size: 15 residues. The CDR3 DNA sequence: TGTGCCAGCAGCAGGGGACCCTTCTCCTACAATGAGCAGTTCTTC. Encoded protein: CASSRGPFSYNEQFF.

This clonotype was observed a few times. The chain combines TRBV20-1 with TRBJ2-3; 9 bases are a match to TRBD1. The CDR3 has 16 residues. The germline CDR1 and CDR2 sequences are DFQATT and SNEGSKA (reference sequence). Trimming took 0 bases from V and 3 from J; bases not matched to a gene: 7. The CDR3 DNA sequence: TGCAGTGCTAGAGATCTGGGACAGGGTATAACAGATACGCAGTATTTT. Protein sequence: CSARDLGQGITDTQYF.